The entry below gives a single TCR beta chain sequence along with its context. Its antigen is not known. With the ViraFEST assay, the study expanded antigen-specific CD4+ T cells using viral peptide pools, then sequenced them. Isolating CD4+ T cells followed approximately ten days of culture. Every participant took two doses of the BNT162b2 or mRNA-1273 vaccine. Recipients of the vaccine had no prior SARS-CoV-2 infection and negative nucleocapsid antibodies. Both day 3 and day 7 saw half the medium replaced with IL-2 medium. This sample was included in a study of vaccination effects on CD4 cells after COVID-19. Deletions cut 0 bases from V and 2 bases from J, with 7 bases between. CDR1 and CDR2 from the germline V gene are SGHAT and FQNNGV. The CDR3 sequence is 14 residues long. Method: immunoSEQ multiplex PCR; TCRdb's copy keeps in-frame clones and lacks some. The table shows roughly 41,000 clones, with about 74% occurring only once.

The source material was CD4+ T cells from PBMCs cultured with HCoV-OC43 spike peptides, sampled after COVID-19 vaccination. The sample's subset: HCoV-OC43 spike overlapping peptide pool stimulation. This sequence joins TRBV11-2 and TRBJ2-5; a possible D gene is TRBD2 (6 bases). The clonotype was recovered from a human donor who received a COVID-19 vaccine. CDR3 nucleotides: TGTGCCAGCAGCTTAGAGCGGGGACAAGAGACCCAGTACTTC. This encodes CASSLERGQETQYF.